The sample holds many counts of the clone carrying this T cell receptor beta chain. Antigen: not known. Germline-derived CDR1 and CDR2 are SGDLS and YYNGEE. The CDR3 has 17 amino acids. Trimming took 3 bases from V and 5 from J; bases not matched to a gene: 10. This sample is part of a study of CD8+CD57+ T cells in acquired aplastic anemia. For the study at large: Recorded DNA amounts for sorted CD4+ and CD8+ cells had an average of approximately 3 ug.

According to the study, genomic DNA was the template for TCR beta VDJ and CDR3 profiling. MiXCR, run by TCRdb on the reads, gives a single entry per CDR3 protein. The sample has roughly 160,000 distinct CDR3 sequences; around 48% are singletons. Patients selected for sequencing had displayed CD8+CD57+ cell expansion by flow cytometry. Patients had received no therapy at the time of blood sampling. Whole-study findings and limits: The study identified more than 25 CD8+ CDR3 sequences shared by patients and controls.

The chain employs TRBV9 and TRBJ2-3; 12 bases line up with TRBD2. Material for sequencing was sorted CD4+, CD8+, or CD8+CD57+ T cells (not recorded which) from PBMCs. This TCR was sampled from a human donor with aplastic anemia. In DNA form, the CDR3 reads TGTGCCAGCAGCGCCGAGACTAGCGGGAGTATGGGAGATACGCAGTATTTT. The encoded protein is CASSAETSGSMGDTQYF.